The 9 T cell receptor beta chains below all came from one sample that was sequenced in a study of regulatory T cells in long-lasting Graves disease. Time point: newly diagnosed GD, antithyroid drugs for less than 3 months. RNA from PBMCs was the source of the TCR library. iRepertoire HTBI primers and Arm-PCR of CDR3 regions built TCR beta libraries. Via MiXCR, TCRdb re-called the multiplex PCR reads, giving one row per CDR3 protein. The data show 540,000 or so distinct CDR3 sequences, roughly 14% seen once. This same sample was also taken into another study, of T cells in Graves' hyperthyroidism and ophthalmopathy.

The input for sequencing was peripheral blood mononuclear cells (PBMCs), taken at new diagnosis, from a patient treated with antithyroid drugs. These receptors were taken from a young man with Graves disease.

This clonotype was detected a few times. V is TRBV18 and J is TRBJ2-7; TRBD1 is a possible D gene (6 bases). Germline V gene sequence: CDR1 KGHSH, CDR2 LQKENI. V shed 6 bases and J shed 7 bases, with 22 bases lying between them. The CDR3 has 15 amino acids. CDR3 region: CASSPLNRVSEEQYF. CDR3 DNA: TGTGCCAGCTCCCCCCTTAACAGGGTCAGTGAAGAGCAGTACTTC.

This clonotype has just a few counts. A junction boundary mismatches the germline segment, possibly from a read error. V gene TRBV12-3 or TRBV12-4 combines with J gene TRBJ2-1, with 10 nucleotides matching TRBD2. The CDR3 runs to 14 residues. The CDR3 loop is CASSLPLAGARGVF. In DNA, the CDR3 is TGTGCCAGCAGTTTGCCTCTAGCGGGAGCTAGAGGGGTCTTC.

This clonotype was picked up many times. The V gene is TRBV30, the J gene TRBJ2-3; D is undetermined. The CDR3 has 14 residues. Germline loops: CDR1 GTSNPN, CDR2 SVGIG (reference sequence). V was shortened by 0 bases and J by 5 bases, with 12 bases between the two germline ends. Written as DNA, the CDR3 is TGTGCCTGGAGTGTCCTAGACCCGGGAGATACGCAGTATTTT. Its translation is CAWSVLDPGDTQYF.

This clonotype was detected ten times or more. The chain couples TRBV12-3 or TRBV12-4 to TRBJ2-7, with D perhaps TRBD1 (6 bases). Trimming stripped 1 base from V and 5 bases from J, with 21 bases between. The CDR3 sequence is 17 residues long. CDR3 DNA: TGTGCCAGCAGTTTAGGGGATTCACAGGGTGGTGCGGACGAGCAGTACTTC. Its translation: CASSLGDSQGGADEQYF.

J is TRBJ2-3 and V is TRBV19; 8 bases map to TRBD2. The CDR3 is 16 amino acids. Germline-derived CDR1 and CDR2 are LNHDA and SQIVND (reference sequence). V trimming: 4 bases; J trimming: 0 bases; junction bases outside the gene matches: 6. CDR3 bases: TGTGCCAGTAGTAAGCGAAGCGGGAGTAGCACAGATACGCAGTATTTT. Translating gives CASSKRSGSSTDTQYF.

This clonotype has at least ten counts. V gene TRBV14 combines with J gene TRBJ2-1, with a tentative D call TRBD2 (6 bases). The CDR3 consists of 15 residues. V lost 5 bases, J lost 2 bases, and 13 bases lay in between. Germline loops: CDR1 SGHDN, CDR2 FVKESK. Here the CDR3 reads CASSYGSRTYNEQFF. CDR3 DNA: TGTGCCAGCAGCTACGGGAGCCGCACCTACAATGAGCAGTTCTTC.

This clonotype was seen many times. The gene calls are TRBV20-1 and TRBJ2-1; a weak D match, TRBD2 (6 bases). The CDR3 has 13 residues. The germline CDR1 and CDR2 sequences are DFQATT and SNEGSKA (reference sequence). V lost 8 bases, J lost 9 bases, and 20 bases lay in between. The CDR3 sequence is CSPTSGAHGEQFF. The DNA for the CDR3 is TGCAGTCCGACCTCGGGAGCCCACGGTGAGCAGTTCTTC.

As for this clonotype: An end of the junction differs from the germline gene, which may be a read error. V gene TRBV28 combines with J gene TRBJ2-7; D is undetermined. There are 16 residues in the CDR3. Per the germline V gene, CDR1 is MDHEN and CDR2 is SYDVKM. For the CDR3, the DNA is TGTGCCGGCAGTTTAAATTCACTACCGGGTTCCTACGAGCAGTACTTC. It codes for CAGSLNSLPGSYEQYF.

This clonotype occurred many times. This chain joins TRBV19 and TRBJ1-1; no clear D gene. The V gene's germline CDR1 is LNHDA and CDR2 SQIVND (reference sequence). V was shortened by 9 bases and J by 0 bases, with 14 bases between the two germline ends. This CDR3 contains 14 residues. The CDR3 is CASNLDIMNTEAFF. CDR3 nucleotides: TGTGCCAGCAATCTCGACATCATGAACACTGAAGCTTTCTTT.